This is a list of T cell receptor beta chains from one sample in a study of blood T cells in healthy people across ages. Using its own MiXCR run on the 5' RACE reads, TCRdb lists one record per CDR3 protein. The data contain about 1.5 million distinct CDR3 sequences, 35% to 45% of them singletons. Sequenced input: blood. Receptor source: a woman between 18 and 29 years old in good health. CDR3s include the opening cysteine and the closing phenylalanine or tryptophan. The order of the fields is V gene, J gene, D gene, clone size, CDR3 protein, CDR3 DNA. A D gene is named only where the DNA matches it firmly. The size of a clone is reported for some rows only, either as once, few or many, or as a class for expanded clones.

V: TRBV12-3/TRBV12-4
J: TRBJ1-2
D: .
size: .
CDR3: CASSPDNGYGYTF
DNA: TGTGCCAGCAGTCCCGACAATGGGTATGGCTACACCTTC

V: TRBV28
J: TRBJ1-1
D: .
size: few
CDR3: CASSPPDWNTEAFF
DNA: TGTGCCAGCAGTCCACCGGACTGGAACACTGAAGCTTTCTTT

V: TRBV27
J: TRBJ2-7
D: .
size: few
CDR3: CASSPIQGLSSYEQYF
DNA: TGTGCCAGCAGTCCAATACAGGGCTTAAGCTCCTACGAGCAGTACTTC

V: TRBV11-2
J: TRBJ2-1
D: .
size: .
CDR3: CASQPGNYNEQFF
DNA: TGTGCCTCACAGCCCGGGAACTACAATGAGCAGTTCTTC

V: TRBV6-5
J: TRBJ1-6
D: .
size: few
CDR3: CASSYLGSLNSPLHF
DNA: TGTGCCAGCAGTTACCTGGGGAGTTTGAATTCACCCCTCCACTTT

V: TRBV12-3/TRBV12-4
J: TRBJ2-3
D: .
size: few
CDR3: CASSSTVSYHTQYF
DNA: TGTGCCAGCAGTTCAACCGTCTCTTATCATACGCAGTATTTT

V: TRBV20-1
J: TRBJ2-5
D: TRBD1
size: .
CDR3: CSARQGARTFNEQYF
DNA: TGCAGTGCTAGACAGGGGGCCAGGACTTTCAATGAGCAGTACTTC

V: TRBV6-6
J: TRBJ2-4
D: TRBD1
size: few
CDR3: CASSYYDRALAKNIQYF
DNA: TGTGCCAGCAGTTACTACGACAGGGCTCTAGCCAAAAACATTCAGTACTTC

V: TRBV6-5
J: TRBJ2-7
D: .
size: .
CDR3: CASSYVGDLYEQYF
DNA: TGTGCCAGCAGTTACGTTGGGGATCTCTACGAGCAGTACTTC

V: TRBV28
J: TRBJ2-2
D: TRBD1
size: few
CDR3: CASSVTGGGTGELFF
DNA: TGTGCCAGCAGTGTCACAGGGGGCGGCACCGGGGAGCTGTTTTTT

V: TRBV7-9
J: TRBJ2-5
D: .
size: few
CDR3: CASSLALTGETQYF
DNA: TGTGCCAGCAGCCTAGCCTTGACGGGAGAGACCCAGTACTTC

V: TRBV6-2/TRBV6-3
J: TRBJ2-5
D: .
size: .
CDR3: CASSYGANQETQYF
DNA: TGTGCCAGCAGTTATGGGGCAAACCAAGAGACCCAGTACTTC

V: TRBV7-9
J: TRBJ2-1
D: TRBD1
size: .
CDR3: CASSFDRGRGSYNEQFF
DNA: TGTGCCAGCAGCTTTGACAGGGGGCGGGGGTCCTACAATGAGCAGTTCTTC

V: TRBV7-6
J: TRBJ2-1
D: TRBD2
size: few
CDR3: CASSLGLAHTEQFF
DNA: TGTGCCAGCAGCTTGGGACTAGCCCACACTGAGCAGTTCTTC

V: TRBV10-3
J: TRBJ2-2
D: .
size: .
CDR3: CAISEGGLALNTGELFF
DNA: TGTGCCATCAGTGAAGGGGGGCTAGCCCTGAACACCGGGGAGCTGTTTTTT

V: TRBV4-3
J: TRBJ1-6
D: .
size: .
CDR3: CASSQSSAQAVSPLHF
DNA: TGCGCCAGCAGCCAATCATCGGCCCAGGCGGTCTCACCCCTCCACTTT

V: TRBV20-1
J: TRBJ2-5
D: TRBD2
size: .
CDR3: CSAVGLAGVLETQYF
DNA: TGCAGTGCGGTGGGACTAGCGGGAGTGTTGGAGACCCAGTACTTC

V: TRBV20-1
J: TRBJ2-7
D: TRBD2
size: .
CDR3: CSAMASGGIYEQYF
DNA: TGCAGTGCTATGGCTAGCGGGGGAATCTACGAGCAGTACTTC

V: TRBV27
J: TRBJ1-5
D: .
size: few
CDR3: CASSRGNGNQPQHF
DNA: TGTGCCAGCAGTCGGGGGAACGGCAATCAGCCCCAGCATTTT

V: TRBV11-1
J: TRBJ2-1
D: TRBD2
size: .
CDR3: CASSLETSGSYEQFF
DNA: TGTGCCAGCAGCTTAGAAACTAGCGGGAGTTATGAGCAGTTCTTC

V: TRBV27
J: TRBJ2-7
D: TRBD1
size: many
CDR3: CASRGTGAYEQYF
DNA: TGTGCCAGCAGGGGGACAGGAGCCTACGAGCAGTACTTC

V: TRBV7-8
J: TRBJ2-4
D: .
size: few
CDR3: CASSFKEGTSLAKNIQYF
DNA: TGTGCCAGCAGCTTTAAGGAGGGGACGTCATTAGCCAAAAACATTCAGTACTTC

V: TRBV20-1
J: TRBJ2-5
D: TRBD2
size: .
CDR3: CSARTSGGVLETQYF
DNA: TGCAGTGCAAGGACTAGCGGGGGGGTTTTGGAGACCCAGTACTTC

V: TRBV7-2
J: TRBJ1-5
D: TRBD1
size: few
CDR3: CASSLDRGRAPQHF
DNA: TGTGCCAGCAGCTTAGACAGGGGTCGAGCGCCCCAGCATTTT

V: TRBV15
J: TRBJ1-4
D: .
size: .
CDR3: CATSRLDTVGEKLFF
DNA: TGTGCCACCAGCAGACTGGACACCGTAGGAGAAAAACTGTTTTTT

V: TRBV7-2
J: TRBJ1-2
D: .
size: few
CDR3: CASSNQGFKRYGYTF
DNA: TGTGCCAGCAGCAACCAGGGGTTTAAGCGCTATGGCTACACCTTC

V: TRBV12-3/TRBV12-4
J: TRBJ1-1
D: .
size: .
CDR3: CASSALRGTEAFF
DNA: TGTGCCAGCAGCGCCTTGAGAGGGACTGAAGCTTTCTTT

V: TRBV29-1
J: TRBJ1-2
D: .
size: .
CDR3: CSVRTSYGHTF
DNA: TGCAGCGTCCGAACGAGCTATGGCCACACCTTC

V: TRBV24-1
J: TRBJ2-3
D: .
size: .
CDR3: CATSDYRGRSTDTQYF
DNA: TGTGCCACCAGTGATTACCGGGGCCGAAGCACAGATACGCAGTATTTT

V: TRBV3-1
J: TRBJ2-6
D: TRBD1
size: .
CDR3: CASSQGDRGFYSGTNVLTF
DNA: TGTGCCAGCAGCCAAGGGGACAGGGGCTTTTACTCTGGGACCAACGTCCTGACTTTC

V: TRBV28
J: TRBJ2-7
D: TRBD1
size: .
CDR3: CASSLGPTGNHSDEQYF
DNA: TGTGCCAGCAGTTTAGGGCCGACAGGGAACCATTCCGACGAGCAGTACTTC

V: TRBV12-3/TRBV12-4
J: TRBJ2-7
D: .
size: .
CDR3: CASSLGHTSSYEQYF
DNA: TGTGCCAGCAGTTTGGGACACACGAGCTCCTACGAGCAGTACTTC

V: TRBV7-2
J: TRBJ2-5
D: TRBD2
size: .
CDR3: CASSFTPRSGGTYNEQYF
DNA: TGTGCCAGCAGCTTTACCCCTCGGAGCGGGGGGACGTACAATGAGCAGTACTTC

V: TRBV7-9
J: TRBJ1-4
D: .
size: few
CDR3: CASSLYSPATNEKLFF
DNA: TGTGCCAGCAGCCTATACTCACCGGCAACTAATGAAAAACTGTTTTTT

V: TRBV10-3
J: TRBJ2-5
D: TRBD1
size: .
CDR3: CAISVSLRQGNLETQYF
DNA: TGTGCCATCAGTGTGTCTTTAAGACAGGGCAATTTGGAGACCCAGTACTTC

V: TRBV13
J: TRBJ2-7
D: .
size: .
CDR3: CASSHARIYNEQYF
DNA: TGTGCCAGCTCTCACGCACGGATCTACAATGAGCAGTACTTC

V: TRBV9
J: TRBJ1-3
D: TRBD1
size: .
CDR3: CASSVAGTGRPGNTIYF
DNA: TGTGCCAGCAGCGTAGCCGGGACAGGGAGACCTGGAAACACCATATATTTT